These 18 T cell receptor beta chains were all obtained from the same sample, sequenced in a study of shared clonotypes between healthy human individuals. The table came from immunoSEQ multiplex PCR; TCRdb's copy has only in-frame clones and leaves some out. The sample records about 2.4 million clones, 90% to 95% being singletons. Sequencing was performed on naive CD4+ T cells from PBMCs. Subset: CD45RA+ positively selected. The receptors were gathered from a man aged 18-30 years in good health. Some clones in this sample may be carry-over from other donors' samples.

The chain employs TRBV9 and TRBJ2-3; 9 nucleotides line up with TRBD1. Germline V gene sequence: CDR1 SGDLS, CDR2 YYNGEE. There are 16 residues in the CDR3. V shed 0 bases and J 3 bases; nucleotides not matched to a gene: 5. The DNA of the CDR3 is TGTGCCAGCAGCGTAGGGACAGGGGTTGTGACAGATACGCAGTATTTT. Its protein product is CASSVGTGVVTDTQYF.

In nucleotides, the CDR3 is TGCGCCAGCAGCCAAGATCGGGCAGAACATAGCAATCAGCCCCAGCATTTT. Amino acid sequence: CASSQDRAEHSNQPQHF. This chain connects TRBV4-1 to TRBJ1-5; D unclear. The V gene's germline CDR1 is MGHRA and CDR2 YSYEKL. V was trimmed by 0 bases and J by 0 bases, leaving 12 bases between them. This CDR3 has 17 amino acids.

The V call is TRBV25-1, the J call TRBJ2-2, with TRBD1 matching over 8 bases. The CDR3 sequence is 14 residues long. Germline lookup yields CDR1 MGHDK and CDR2 SYGVNS. The J segment lost 4 bases and the V segment lost 4 bases, leaving 2 bases of the junction unmatched. CDR3 coding DNA: TGTGCCAGCAGTGGAGACAGGGGCACCGGGGAGCTGTTTTTT. Residues: CASSGDRGTGELFF.

The chain uses TRBV18 and TRBJ1-1; tentative D call: TRBD1 (6 bases). Trimming took off 6 bases at V and 2 bases at J, with 13 bases between the two ends. The CDR3 totals 14 residues. Germline assignment: CDR1 KGHSH and CDR2 LQKENI. CDR3 sequence: CASSPGTQNTEAFF. The CDR3 region has the DNA TGTGCCAGCTCCCCCGGGACACAAAACACTGAAGCTTTCTTT.

The chain joins TRBV18 to TRBJ2-3; D unresolved. Germline-derived CDR1 and CDR2 are KGHSH and LQKENI. V lost 3 bases, J lost 2 bases, and 12 bases lay in between. The CDR3 sequence is 15 residues long. CDR3 loop: CASSPLDVITDTQYF. The CDR3 DNA is TGTGCCAGCTCACCGCTGGACGTAATCACAGATACGCAGTATTTT.

The genes are TRBV28 and TRBJ1-4, with 9 bases matching TRBD1. The CDR3 has 13 residues. V shed 7 bases and J 7 bases; nucleotides not matched to a gene: 4. CDR1 and CDR2 (germline): MDHEN, SYDVKM. The CDR3 sequence: CASTTGGGEKLFF. CDR3 sequence (DNA): TGTGCCAGCACTACAGGGGGCGGTGAAAAACTGTTTTTT.

The V and J genes are TRBV27 and TRBJ2-7; TRBD2 aligns across 10 bases. The germline CDR1 and CDR2 sequences are MNHEY and SMNVEV (reference sequence). The CDR3 is made up of 14 amino acids. The trim removed 6 bases at V and 6 bases at J, leaving 8 bases unmatched. The CDR3 sequence is CASRPSASGGEQYF. In DNA, the CDR3 is TGTGCCAGCAGGCCCTCGGCTAGCGGGGGCGAGCAGTACTTC.

The chain is built from TRBV5-5 and TRBJ2-7; a possible D gene is TRBD2 (5 bases). The V gene's germline CDR1 is SGHKS and CDR2 YYEKEE (reference sequence). This CDR3 contains 14 residues. Trimming took 1 base from V and 1 from J, leaving 9 bases between them. CDR3 in DNA: TGTGCCAGCAGCTTGCTCCGGGGATCCTACGAGCAGTACTTC. This gives the protein CASSLLRGSYEQYF.

This chain joins TRBV7-3 and TRBJ2-7, with 7 bases aligning to TRBD2. Germline V gene data show CDR1 as SGHTA and CDR2 as FQGTGA. After removal of 1 base from V and 4 bases from J, the junction contained 7 bases not matched to a gene. The CDR3 has 15 amino acids. This CDR3 is CASSLRGLGKYEQYF. Written as DNA, the CDR3 is TGTGCCAGCAGCTTAAGAGGACTAGGTAAGTACGAGCAGTACTTC.

The chain has TRBV27 and TRBJ2-7, with 11 bases aligning to TRBD1. The CDR3 covers 15 residues. Germline CDR1 and CDR2: MNHEY and SMNVEV (reference sequence). V was clipped by 5 bases and J by 5 bases; unmatched bases: 8. This CDR3 is CASSPLGQGAHEQYF. The CDR3 DNA is TGTGCCAGCAGTCCACTCGGACAGGGGGCCCACGAGCAGTACTTC.

The chain employs TRBV28 and TRBJ1-2; D is undetermined. Trimming cost V 6 bases and J 8 bases, with 16 bases left between them. The germline V gene has CDR1 MDHEN and CDR2 SYDVKM. The CDR3 has 13 amino acids. The DNA for the CDR3 is TGTGCCAGCAGCTCCCCGGTCATGGGCGGCTACACCTTC. It yields the protein CASSSPVMGGYTF.

This chain connects TRBV5-4 to TRBJ2-7; 11 nucleotides agree with TRBD1. Germline V gene lookup returns CDR1 SGHNT and CDR2 YYREEE (reference sequence). CDR3 length equals 15 residues. J was trimmed by 5 bases and V by 5 bases; bases with no gene match: 9. DNA for the CDR3: TGTGCCAGCAGTCGCCCCGGGGACAGGGGGAACGAGCAGTACTTC. This translates into CASSRPGDRGNEQYF.

The chain couples TRBV30 to TRBJ1-3; 8 bases are a match to TRBD1. Germline V gene data show CDR1 as GTSNPN and CDR2 as SVGIG (reference sequence). After removal of 3 bases from V and 4 bases from J, the junction contained 8 bases not matched to a gene. The CDR3 extends over 15 amino acids. The CDR3 nucleotides read TGTGCCTGGAGGGATTTACAGGGGGAAGGAAACACCATATATTTT. Translating it yields CAWRDLQGEGNTIYF.

The count of this clone is one. V gene TRBV4-3 combines with J gene TRBJ2-3; TRBD1 or TRBD2 may be the D gene (5 bases each). Per the germline V gene, CDR1 is LGHNA and CDR2 is YSLEER. The CDR3 is 18 amino acids. Trimming stripped 0 bases from V and 1 base from J, with 17 bases between. The CDR3 loop reads CASSQDLTGLFGTDTQYF. DNA of the CDR3: TGCGCCAGCAGCCAAGATCTAACGGGGCTCTTTGGCACAGATACGCAGTATTTT.

The chain uses TRBV2 and TRBJ2-5; D uncertain. The assigned J gene may be wrong: the sequence end matches TRBJ2-7 better. CDR3 length: 9 amino acids. CDR1 is SNHLY and CDR2 is FYNNEI in the germline V gene. The CDR3 bases are TGTGCCAGCGGTGGCGAGCAGTACTTC. It encodes CASGGEQYF.

CDR3: CASSFRGHRSYEQYF. Written as DNA, the CDR3 is TGCGCCAGCAGCTTTAGAGGGCATCGATCCTACGAGCAGTACTTC. The genes are TRBV5-1 and TRBJ2-7; weak D call: TRBD2 (5 bases). Germline values: CDR1 SGHRS, CDR2 YFSETQ. The V gene lost 2 bases and the J gene lost 1 base, with 13 bases spanning the gap. This CDR3 has 15 amino acids.

Note on this clone: Other DNA sequences in the same sample also yield this CDR3. The chain couples TRBV27 to TRBJ1-5; D unclear. The CDR3 consists of 12 residues. V was trimmed by 3 bases and J by 4 bases, leaving 4 bases between them. Germline V gene data show CDR1 as MNHEY and CDR2 as SMNVEV (reference sequence). CDR3 sequence (DNA): TGTGCCAGCAGTTTCGGTAATCAGCCCCAGCATTTT. Translated, it gives CASSFGNQPQHF.

This clone was observed a single time. Other DNA sequences of this sample code for an identical CDR3. This sequence joins TRBV11-2 and TRBJ2-3; D gene uncertain. Germline V gene lookup returns CDR1 SGHAT and CDR2 FQNNGV. The CDR3 is 14 amino acids. V dropped 1 base and J dropped 1 base, with 6 bases sitting between them. CDR3 bases: TGTGCCAGCAGCTTAGGAACGGGCACAGATACGCAGTATTTT. Translating it yields CASSLGTGTDTQYF.